This T cell receptor (beta chain) was recovered during a study of shared clonotypes between healthy human individuals. As for this clone: Its antigen is unidentified.

Findings and caveats of the study: Only blood samples were collected, and tissue repertoires likely differ.

Genomic DNA from each subset was divided evenly over several immunoSEQ plates. Input per replicate PCR of unsorted PBMC was roughly 320 ng DNA, corresponding to tens of thousands of T cell genomes. The table came from immunoSEQ multiplex PCR; TCRdb's copy has only in-frame clones and leaves some out. The sample has 450,000 to 500,000 clones, around 79% seen once. From germline, CDR1 is SGHVS and CDR2 FNYEAQ. The CDR3 loop spans 14 amino acids. The sequencing sample was made of PBMCs. The chain employs TRBV7-6 and TRBJ2-5, with TRBD2 identical over 7 bases. The J call is uncertain, as TRBJ2-7 better fits the DNA end. This receptor was obtained from a middle-aged woman in good health. Some clones in this sample may be carry-over from other donors' samples. The CDR3 nucleotides are TGTGCCAGCAGTCGGGCGGGAGAGCTCCACGAGCAGTACTTC. It specifies CASSRAGELHEQYF.